This T cell receptor (beta chain) was profiled in a study of OX40 agonist ivuxolimab in advanced cancers. Germline V gives CDR1 WSHSY, CDR2 SAAADI. CDR3 size: 16 residues. Deletions cut 3 bases from V and 2 bases from J, with 14 bases between. Sequencing used immunoSEQ multiplex PCR; TCRdb keeps in-frame clones, though not all of them. The sample holds 77,000 or so clones, about 78% seen once. V is TRBV10-2 and J is TRBJ1-5, with a possible D match to TRBD1 (5 bases). The TCR comes from an adult with an advanced solid tumor such as melanoma, head and neck, liver or kidney cancer. The sample in question was CD4+ or CD8+ T cells sorted from blood, obtained in a trial of the OX40 agonist ivuxolimab. CDR3 bases: TGCGCCAGCAGTGATTTGAGGGGTAATCGCAATCAGCCCCAGCATTTT. Encoded protein: CASSDLRGNRNQPQHF.